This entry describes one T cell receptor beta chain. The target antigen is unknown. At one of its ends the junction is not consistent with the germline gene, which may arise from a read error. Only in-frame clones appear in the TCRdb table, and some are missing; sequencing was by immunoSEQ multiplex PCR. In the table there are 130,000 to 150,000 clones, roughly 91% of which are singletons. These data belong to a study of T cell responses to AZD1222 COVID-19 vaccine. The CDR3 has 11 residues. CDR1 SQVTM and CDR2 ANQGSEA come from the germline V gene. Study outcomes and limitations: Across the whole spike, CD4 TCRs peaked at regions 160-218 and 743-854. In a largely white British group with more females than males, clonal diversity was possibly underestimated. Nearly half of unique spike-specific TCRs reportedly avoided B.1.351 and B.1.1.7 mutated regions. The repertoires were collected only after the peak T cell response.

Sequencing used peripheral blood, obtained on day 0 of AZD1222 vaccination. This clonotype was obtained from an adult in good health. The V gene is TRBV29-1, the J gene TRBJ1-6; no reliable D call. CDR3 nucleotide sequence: TGCAGCGTTACCAGTGGAAAGGGTCTTGGCTTT. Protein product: CSVTSGKGLGF.